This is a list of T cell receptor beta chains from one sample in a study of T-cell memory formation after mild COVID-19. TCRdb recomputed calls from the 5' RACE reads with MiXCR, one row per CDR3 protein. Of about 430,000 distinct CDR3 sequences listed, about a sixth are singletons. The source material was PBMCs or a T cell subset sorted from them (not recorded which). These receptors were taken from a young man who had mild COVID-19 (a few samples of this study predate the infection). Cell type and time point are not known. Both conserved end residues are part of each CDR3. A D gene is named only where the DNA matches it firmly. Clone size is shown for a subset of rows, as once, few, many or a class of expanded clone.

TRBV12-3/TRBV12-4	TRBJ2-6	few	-	TGTGCCAGCAGTTTCATAAGTACTGGGGCCAACGTCCTGACTTTC	CASSFISTGANVLTF
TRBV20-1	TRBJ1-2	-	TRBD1	TGCAGTGCTAGGCCTCGACAGGGGGGCCGCTATGGCTACACCTTC	CSARPRQGGRYGYTF
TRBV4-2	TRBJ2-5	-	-	TGTGCCAGCAGCCACAGACAGGAGAGAGAGACCCAGTACTTC	CASSHRQERETQYF
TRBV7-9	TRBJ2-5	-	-	TGTGCCAGCAGCTTAACTAGCGCAAGGACAGGGAAAGAGACCCAGTACTTC	CASSLTSARTGKETQYF
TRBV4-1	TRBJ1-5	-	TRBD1	TGCGCCAGCAGCCTGACGGACAGGGCGGGTCAGCCCAAGCATTTT	CASSLTDRAGQPKHF
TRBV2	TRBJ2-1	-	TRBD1	TGTGCCAGCAGTGAAGCGGTGGCAGGGGGCTACTATATCAATGAGCAGTTCTTC	CASSEAVAGGYYINEQFF
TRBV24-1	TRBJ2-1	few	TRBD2	TGTGCCACCAGTGTCGGACTAGCGGGGGACTATGAGCAGTTCTTC	CATSVGLAGDYEQFF
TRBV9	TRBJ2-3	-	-	TGTGCCAGCGAAGAGGGAGGCGGCTCTAGCACAGATACGCAGTATTTT	CASEEGGGSSTDTQYF
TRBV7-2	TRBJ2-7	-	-	TGTGCCAGCAGTTTTAGGGCTCGCGACGAGCAGTACTTC	CASSFRARDEQYF
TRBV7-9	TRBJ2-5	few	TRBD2	TGTGCCAGCAGCTTATCTAGCGGAGGCCTCCAAGAGACCCAGTACTTC	CASSLSSGGLQETQYF
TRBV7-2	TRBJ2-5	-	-	TGTGCCAGCAGCTCCGGACGTCAACAAGAGACCCAGTACTTC	CASSSGRQQETQYF
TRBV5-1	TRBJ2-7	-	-	TGCGCCAGCAGCACCTATTGGGGGGCTCTTTACGAGCAGTACTTC	CASSTYWGALYEQYF
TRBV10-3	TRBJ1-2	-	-	TGTGCCATCAGTGACCAGATCTATGGCTACACCTTC	CAISDQIYGYTF
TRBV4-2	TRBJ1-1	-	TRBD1	TGTGCCAGCAGCCAAGATCCGGGACAGGGGGTCCTCAACACTGAAGCTTTCTTT	CASSQDPGQGVLNTEAFF
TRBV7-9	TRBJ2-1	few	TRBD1	TGTGCCAGCAGCCCCCCGGTGGACAGGGGAAGGCTAGCGGAAAACAATGAGCAGTTCTTC	CASSPPVDRGRLAENNEQFF
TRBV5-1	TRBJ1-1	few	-	TGCGCCAGCAGCTTGGGTAGTCGGGTCACTGAAGCTTTCTTT	CASSLGSRVTEAFF
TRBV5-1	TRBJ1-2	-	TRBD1	TGCGCCAGCAGCGTGGAGCCCGGACAGGGGGGAGTCTATGGCTACACCTTC	CASSVEPGQGGVYGYTF
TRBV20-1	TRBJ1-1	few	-	TGCAGTGCCCCGGGCCCGGCTGAAGCTTTCTTT	CSAPGPAEAFF
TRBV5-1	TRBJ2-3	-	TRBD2	TGCGCCAGCAGCGAGGGACTAGCCTTGCCCACAGATACGCAGTATTTT	CASSEGLALPTDTQYF
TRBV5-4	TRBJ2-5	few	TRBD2	TGTGCCAGCAGCCCAGATAGCGGGGGGGTACAAGAGACCCAGTACTTC	CASSPDSGGVQETQYF
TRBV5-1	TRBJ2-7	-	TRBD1	TGCGCCAGCAGCTCGCAGGGGGACTCCTACGAGCAGTACTTC	CASSSQGDSYEQYF
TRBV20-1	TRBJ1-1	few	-	TGCAGTGCTATTCGCGGGGGCATGAACACTGAAGCTTTCTTT	CSAIRGGMNTEAFF
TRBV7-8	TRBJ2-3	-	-	TGTGCCAGCAGCTTAGGGGGGCGGGGAGGGACAGATACGCAGTATTTT	CASSLGGRGGTDTQYF
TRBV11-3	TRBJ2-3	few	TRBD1	TGTGCCAGCAGCAAGCACAGGGGAGTAGATACGCAGTATTTT	CASSKHRGVDTQYF
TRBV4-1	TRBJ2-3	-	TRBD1	TGCGCCAGCAGCCAAAGGGACAGGGGACGCACAGATACGCAGTATTTT	CASSQRDRGRTDTQYF
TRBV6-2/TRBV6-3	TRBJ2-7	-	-	TGTGCCAGCAGTTATCTGGGTACCCGCGAGCAGTACTTC	CASSYLGTREQYF
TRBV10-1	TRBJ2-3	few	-	TGCGCCACCTCCCGCGGACGCACAGATACGCAGTATTTT	CATSRGRTDTQYF
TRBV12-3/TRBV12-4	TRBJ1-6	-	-	TGTGCCAGCAGTTTTGGGTGGGGTCTTTCACCCCTCCACTTT	CASSFGWGLSPLHF